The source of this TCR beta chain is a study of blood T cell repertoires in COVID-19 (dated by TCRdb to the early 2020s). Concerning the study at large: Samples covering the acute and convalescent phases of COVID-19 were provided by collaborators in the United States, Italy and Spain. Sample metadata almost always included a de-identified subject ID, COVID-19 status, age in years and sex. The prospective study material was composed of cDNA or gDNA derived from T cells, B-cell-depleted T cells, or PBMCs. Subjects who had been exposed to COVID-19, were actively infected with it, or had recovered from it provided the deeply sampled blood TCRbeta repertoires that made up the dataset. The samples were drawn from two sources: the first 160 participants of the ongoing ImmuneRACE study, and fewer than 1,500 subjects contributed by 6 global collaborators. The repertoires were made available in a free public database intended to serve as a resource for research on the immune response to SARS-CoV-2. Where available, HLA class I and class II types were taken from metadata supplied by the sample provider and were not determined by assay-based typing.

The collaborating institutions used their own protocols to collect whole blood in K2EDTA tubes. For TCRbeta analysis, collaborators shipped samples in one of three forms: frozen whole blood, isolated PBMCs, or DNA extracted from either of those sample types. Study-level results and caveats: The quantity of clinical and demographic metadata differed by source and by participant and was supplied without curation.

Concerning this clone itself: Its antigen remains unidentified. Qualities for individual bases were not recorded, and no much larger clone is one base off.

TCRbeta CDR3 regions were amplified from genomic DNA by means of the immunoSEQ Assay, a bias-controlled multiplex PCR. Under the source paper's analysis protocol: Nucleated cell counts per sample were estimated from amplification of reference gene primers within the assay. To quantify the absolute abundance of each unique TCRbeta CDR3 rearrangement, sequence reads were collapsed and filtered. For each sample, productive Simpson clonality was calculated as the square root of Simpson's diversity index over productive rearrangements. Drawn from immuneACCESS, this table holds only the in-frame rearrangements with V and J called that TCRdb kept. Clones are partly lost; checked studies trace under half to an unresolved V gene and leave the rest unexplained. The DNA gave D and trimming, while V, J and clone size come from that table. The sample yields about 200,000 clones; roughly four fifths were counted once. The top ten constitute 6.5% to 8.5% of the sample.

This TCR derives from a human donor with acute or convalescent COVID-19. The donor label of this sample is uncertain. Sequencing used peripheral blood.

The DNA sequence is as follows: TGCGCCAGCAGCTTGGAGAGGGGGAGCTCTGGGGCCAACGTCCTGACTTTC. The translation is CASSLERGSSGANVLTF. The receptor chain draws on TRBV5-1 and TRBJ2-6; a tentative D call is TRBD1 (6 bases match). The CDR1 and CDR2 encoded by the germline V gene are SGHRS and YFSETQ. The CDR3 contains 17 residues, cysteine and phenylalanine counted. Only the CDR3 region is kept as DNA, spanning 51 bases read in frame from base 1. V is clipped by 0 bases and J by 0 bases, and the sequence between their germline boundaries is 10 bases long.